Below are 19 T cell receptor beta chains sequenced from a single sample in a study of blood T cell repertoires in COVID-19. Using immunoSEQ multiplex PCR, the repertoire was profiled, and TCRdb retains in-frame clones only, with some absent. Among over 250,000 clones listed, about 87% were seen once. Input material: PBMCs or T cells enriched from blood (not recorded which). Receptors were obtained from a woman aged 50 to 65 who had recovered from COVID-19.

The chain is built from TRBV6-4 and TRBJ1-1, with 8 bases identical to TRBD1. The CDR3 has 14 amino acids. CDR1 and CDR2 (germline): MRHNA, SNTAGT. V shed 6 bases and J 4 bases; nucleotides not matched to a gene: 7. CDR3 bases: TGTGCCAGCAGGCTCACAGGGGGAACCACTGAAGCTTTCTTT. Its protein product is CASRLTGGTTEAFF.

The V call is TRBV28, the J call TRBJ1-5; 7 bases are a match to TRBD1. V lost 3 bases, J lost 0 bases, and 8 bases stayed unmatched. The CDR3 has 17 amino acids. The germline gives CDR1 MDHEN, CDR2 SYDVKM. In nucleotides, the CDR3 is TGTGCCAGCAGTTTGGCAGGGGGTCTGGGTAGCAATCAGCCCCAGCATTTT. Encoded protein: CASSLAGGLGSNQPQHF. Looking up the rest from reference TRBV28 and TRBJ1-5 gives the full variable domain: DVKVTQSSRYLVKRTGEKVFLECVQDMDHENMFWYRQDPGLGLRLIYFSYDVKMKEKGDIPEGYSVSREKKERFSLILESASTNQTSMYLCASSLAGGLGSNQPQHFGDGTRLSIL.

This clone came up once. The chain links TRBV10-2 to TRBJ2-1; 10 nucleotides match TRBD2. The CDR3 contains 13 residues. The J segment lost 4 bases and the V segment lost 10 bases, leaving 4 bases of the junction unmatched. Germline values: CDR1 WSHSY, CDR2 SAAADI. Here the CDR3 reads CATRTSGYNEQFF. In DNA form, the CDR3 reads TGCGCCACACGGACTAGCGGTTACAATGAGCAGTTCTTC.

The V call is TRBV5-4, the J call TRBJ1-5; 8 bases are a match to TRBD1. J lost 1 base, V lost 4 bases, and 1 base had no gene match. This CDR3 contains 14 residues. In germline, CDR1 is SGHNT, CDR2 YYREEE (reference sequence). The CDR3 spells CASSRTGSNQPQHF. CDR3 nucleotides: TGTGCCAGCAGCCGGACAGGGAGCAATCAGCCCCAGCATTTT.

This chain connects TRBV6-5 to TRBJ2-7; TRBD2 matches at 11 bases. The CDR3 loop spans 14 amino acids. Germline V gives CDR1 MNHEY, CDR2 SVGAGI. Unmatched junction bases numbered 7, after V lost 6 bases and J lost 6 bases. The chain's CDR3 is CASSGTSGGFEQYF. CDR3 coding DNA: TGTGCCAGCAGCGGGACTAGCGGTGGGTTCGAGCAGTACTTC.

CDR3 in DNA: TGTGCCAGCAGCCATACTAGCTACGAGCAGTACTTC. Translating it yields CASSHTSYEQYF. This chain uses TRBV12-3 or TRBV12-4 with TRBJ2-7; tentative D call: TRBD2 (5 bases). V shed 6 bases and J shed 3 bases, with 9 bases lying between them. This CDR3 has 12 residues.

Only one count was recorded for this clone. The chain combines TRBV7-2 with TRBJ2-1, with D maybe TRBD2 (6 bases). Trimming stripped 3 bases from V and 9 bases from J, with 15 bases between. The CDR3 consists of 14 residues. CDR1 SGHTA and CDR2 FQGNSA come from the germline V gene. The CDR3 is CASSFLLEGGEQFF. In DNA form, the CDR3 reads TGTGCCAGCAGCTTCCTCCTAGAGGGAGGTGAGCAGTTCTTC.

V is TRBV7-9 and J is TRBJ2-7, with TRBD1 identical over 8 bases. The CDR3 covers 14 residues. Germline loops: CDR1 SEHNR, CDR2 FQNEAQ (reference sequence). The V gene end was trimmed by 5 bases and the J gene end by 6 bases; junction bases not matched to a gene: 9. Here the CDR3 reads CASSGGGTGSEQYF. In DNA form, the CDR3 reads TGTGCCAGCAGCGGAGGCGGGACAGGTTCCGAGCAGTACTTC.

This sequence joins TRBV7-9 and TRBJ1-2; 8 nucleotides agree with TRBD1. Germline CDR1 reads SEHNR; CDR2 reads FQNEAQ (reference sequence). This CDR3 contains 14 residues. V shed 0 bases, J shed 8 bases, and the junction held 5 bases outside the gene matches. The CDR3 nucleotides read TGTGCCAGCAGCTTAGCGACAGGGGTCCTGGGCTACACCTTC. Translating gives CASSLATGVLGYTF.

The rearrangement joins TRBV29-1 to TRBJ2-3, with TRBD1 matching over 8 bases. The length of the CDR3 is 14 residues. The germline V gene encodes CDR1 SQVTM and CDR2 ANQGSEA. The trim removed 1 base at V and 2 bases at J, leaving 2 bases unmatched. The CDR3 region has the DNA TGCAGCGTTGAAGGGACAGGGTACACAGATACGCAGTATTTT. It encodes CSVEGTGYTDTQYF.

The chain employs TRBV28 and TRBJ1-3, with 7 positions matching TRBD1. The length of the CDR3 is 16 residues. Germline trimming cut 5 bases from V and 0 bases from J; bases unmatched to any gene: 7. CDR1 and CDR2 from the germline V gene are MDHEN and SYDVKM. In DNA form, the CDR3 reads TGTGCCAGCAGTCCCGGGACAGTAAGCTCTGGAAACACCATATATTTT. Amino acid sequence: CASSPGTVSSGNTIYF. Supplemented by reference TRBV28 and TRBJ1-3, the full variable domain reads DVKVTQSSRYLVKRTGEKVFLECVQDMDHENMFWYRQDPGLGLRLIYFSYDVKMKEKGDIPEGYSVSREKKERFSLILESASTNQTSMYLCASSPGTVSSGNTIYFGEGSWLTVV.

The chain recombines TRBV6-5 with TRBJ2-1, with 8 bases that match TRBD1. This CDR3 has 15 residues. In germline, CDR1 is MNHEY, CDR2 SVGAGI. V shed 5 bases and J 0 bases; nucleotides not matched to a gene: 3. The CDR3 coding sequence is TGTGCCAGCAGTAGACAGGGGATCTCCTACAATGAGCAGTTCTTC. Amino acids: CASSRQGISYNEQFF.

This chain connects TRBV5-5 to TRBJ1-5; D gene unclear. V was pared by 3 bases and J by 5 bases, with 6 bases between. CDR1 SGHKS and CDR2 YYEKEE come from the germline V gene (reference sequence). The CDR3 spans 12 residues. In DNA form, the CDR3 reads TGTGCCAGCAGCTCCCTCCATCAGCCCCAGCATTTT. Translated, it gives CASSSLHQPQHF.

As to this clone: This may come from a read error, since a much larger clone is one base off. The chain joins TRBV14 to TRBJ2-2; no definite D call. V lost 4 bases to trimming and J lost 2 bases, with 5 bases between them. CDR3 length: 13 residues. From germline, CDR1 is SGHDN and CDR2 FVKESK. In DNA form, the CDR3 reads TGTGCCAGCAGCCGGCAAAACACCGGGGAGCTGTTTTTT. Translated: CASSRQNTGELFF.

The chain combines TRBV28 with TRBJ2-5; TRBD2 agrees at 11 bases. This CDR3 spans 17 amino acids. From germline, CDR1 is MDHEN and CDR2 SYDVKM. Unmatched junction bases numbered 8, after V lost 5 bases and J lost 0 bases. The CDR3 loop is CASSTTRLAGNQETQYF. The CDR3 DNA reads as TGTGCCAGCAGTACAACGAGACTAGCGGGAAACCAAGAGACCCAGTACTTC.

This chain links TRBV30 with TRBJ1-1; no definite D call. This CDR3 comprises 14 residues. The germline V gene has CDR1 GTSNPN and CDR2 SVGIG (reference sequence). The V end was cut by 7 bases, the J end by 0 bases, with 15 bases between. The CDR3 DNA reads as TGTGCCTCTCAAGGCGGGCTCGTGAACACTGAAGCTTTCTTT. This sequence encodes CASQGGLVNTEAFF.

The J gene is TRBJ2-5, the V gene TRBV5-6; D gene uncertain. The CDR3 runs to 13 residues. Deletions cut 2 bases from V and 5 bases from J, with 10 bases between. Germline V gene sequence: CDR1 SGHDT, CDR2 YYEEEE. CDR3 bases: TGTGCCAGCAGCTTTGGTGGGCCGGAGACCCAGTACTTC. It translates to CASSFGGPETQYF.

This rearrangement joins TRBV5-1 to TRBJ2-2; perhaps TRBD1 as D (5 bases). Looked up from germline, CDR1 is SGHRS and CDR2 is YFSETQ. Trimming left V 6 bases short and J 1 base short, with 13 bases between. The CDR3 consists of 15 residues. CDR3 in amino acids: CASKGSAGNTGELFF. CDR3 bases: TGCGCCAGCAAGGGGTCGGCAGGGAACACCGGGGAGCTGTTTTTT.

The chain is built from TRBV28 and TRBJ1-5, with TRBD1 identical over 8 bases. V lost 5 bases, J lost 7 bases, and 7 bases stayed unmatched. The CDR3 covers 14 residues. Germline V CDR1 and CDR2: MDHEN, SYDVKM. The CDR3 loop is CASSRDRFGQPQHF. The CDR3 DNA reads as TGTGCCAGCAGTCGGGACAGGTTCGGCCAGCCCCAGCATTTT. The full variable domain, completed using reference TRBV28 and TRBJ1-5, is DVKVTQSSRYLVKRTGEKVFLECVQDMDHENMFWYRQDPGLGLRLIYFSYDVKMKEKGDIPEGYSVSREKKERFSLILESASTNQTSMYLCASSRDRFGQPQHFGDGTRLSIL.